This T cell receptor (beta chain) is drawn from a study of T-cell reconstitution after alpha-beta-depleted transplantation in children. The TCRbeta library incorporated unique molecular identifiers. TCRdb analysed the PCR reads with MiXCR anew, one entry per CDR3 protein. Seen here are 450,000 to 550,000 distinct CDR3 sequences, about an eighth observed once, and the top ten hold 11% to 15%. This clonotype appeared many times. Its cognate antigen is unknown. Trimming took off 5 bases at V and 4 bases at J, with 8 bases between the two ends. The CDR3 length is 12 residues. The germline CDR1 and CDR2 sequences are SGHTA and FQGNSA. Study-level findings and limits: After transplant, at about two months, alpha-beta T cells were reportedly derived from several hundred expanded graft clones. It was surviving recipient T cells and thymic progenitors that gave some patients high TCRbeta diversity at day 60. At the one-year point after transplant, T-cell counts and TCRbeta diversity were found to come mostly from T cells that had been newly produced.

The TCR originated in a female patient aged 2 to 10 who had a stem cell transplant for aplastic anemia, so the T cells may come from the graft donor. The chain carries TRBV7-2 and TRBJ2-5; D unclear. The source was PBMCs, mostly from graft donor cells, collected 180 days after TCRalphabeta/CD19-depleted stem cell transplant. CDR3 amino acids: CASSPKIETQYF. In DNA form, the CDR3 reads TGTGCCAGCAGCCCCAAAATAGAGACCCAGTACTTC.